Listed below are T cell receptor beta chains from one sample, sequenced in a study of cytomegalovirus exposure and HLA in healthy donors. Libraries were prepared by immunoSEQ multiplex PCR; TCRdb keeps only in-frame clonotypes and omits some of them. The table records 50,000 to 70,000 clones, less than 70% of them present only once. Sample: PBMCs. The receptor set was obtained from a man aged 25 to 40 in good health and CMV-seronegative. Both conserved end residues are part of each CDR3. The order of the fields is CDR3 protein, CDR3 DNA, D gene, V gene, clone size, J gene. D genes are given only for firm matches. Expanded clones are given a class, and other clones once, few, many or no size at all.

CDR3: CASSSPTSGGATDTQYF
DNA: TGCGCCAGCAGCTCGCCGACTAGCGGGGGGGCCACAGATACGCAGTATTTT
D: TRBD2
V: TRBV5-1
size: NA
J: TRBJ2-3

CDR3: CASSAFRDSDYEQYF
DNA: TGTGCCAGCAGCGCGTTCCGGGACAGTGACTACGAGCAGTACTTC
D: TRBD1
V: TRBV7-9
size: NA
J: TRBJ2-7

CDR3: CASSTGTGGLHEQYF
DNA: TGTGCCAGCAGCACCGGGACAGGGGGTCTGCACGAGCAGTACTTC
D: TRBD1
V: TRBV6-5
size: few
J: TRBJ2-7

CDR3: CASNNRGRNTEAFF
DNA: TGTGCCAGCAACAACAGGGGGAGGAACACTGAAGCTTTCTTT
D: TRBD1
V: TRBV7-8
size: NA
J: TRBJ1-1

CDR3: CASRNSGGSTDTQYF
DNA: TGTGCCAGCAGGAATAGCGGGGGGTCCACAGATACGCAGTATTTT
D: TRBD2
V: TRBV6-1
size: NA
J: TRBJ2-3

CDR3: CASSFQGGYGYTF
DNA: TGTGCCAGTAGTTTTCAGGGAGGCTATGGCTACACCTTC
D: NA
V: TRBV6-5
size: NA
J: TRBJ1-2

CDR3: CAWSGDRAYEQYF
DNA: TGTGCCTGGAGTGGGGACAGGGCCTACGAGCAGTACTTC
D: TRBD1
V: TRBV30
size: NA
J: TRBJ2-7

CDR3: CASSDGLAGPILHF
DNA: TGTGCCAGCAGTGACGGACTAGCGGGACCGATACTGCACTTC
D: TRBD2
V: TRBV6-1
size: NA
J: TRBJ2-5

CDR3: CASSPGTGIYEQYF
DNA: TGTGCCAGCTCACCCGGGACAGGGATCTACGAGCAGTACTTC
D: TRBD1
V: TRBV18
size: few
J: TRBJ2-7

CDR3: CASSYWTDGEQYF
DNA: TGTGCCAGCAGCTATTGGACAGACGGAGAGCAGTACTTC
D: NA
V: TRBV9
size: NA
J: TRBJ2-7